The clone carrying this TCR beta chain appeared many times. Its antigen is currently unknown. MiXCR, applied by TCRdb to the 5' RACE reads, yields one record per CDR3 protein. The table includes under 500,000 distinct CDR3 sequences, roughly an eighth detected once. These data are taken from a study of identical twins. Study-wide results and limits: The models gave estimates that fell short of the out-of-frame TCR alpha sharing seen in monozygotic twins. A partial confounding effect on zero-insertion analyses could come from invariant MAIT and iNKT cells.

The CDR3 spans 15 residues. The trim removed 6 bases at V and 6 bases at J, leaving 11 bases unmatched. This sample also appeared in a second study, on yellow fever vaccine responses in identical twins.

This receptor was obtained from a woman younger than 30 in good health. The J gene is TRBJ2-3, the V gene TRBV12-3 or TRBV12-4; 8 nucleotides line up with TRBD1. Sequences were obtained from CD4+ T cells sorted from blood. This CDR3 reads CASSPRDRTRDTQYF. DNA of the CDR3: TGTGCCAGCAGCCCCCGGGACAGGACCCGGGATACGCAGTATTTT.